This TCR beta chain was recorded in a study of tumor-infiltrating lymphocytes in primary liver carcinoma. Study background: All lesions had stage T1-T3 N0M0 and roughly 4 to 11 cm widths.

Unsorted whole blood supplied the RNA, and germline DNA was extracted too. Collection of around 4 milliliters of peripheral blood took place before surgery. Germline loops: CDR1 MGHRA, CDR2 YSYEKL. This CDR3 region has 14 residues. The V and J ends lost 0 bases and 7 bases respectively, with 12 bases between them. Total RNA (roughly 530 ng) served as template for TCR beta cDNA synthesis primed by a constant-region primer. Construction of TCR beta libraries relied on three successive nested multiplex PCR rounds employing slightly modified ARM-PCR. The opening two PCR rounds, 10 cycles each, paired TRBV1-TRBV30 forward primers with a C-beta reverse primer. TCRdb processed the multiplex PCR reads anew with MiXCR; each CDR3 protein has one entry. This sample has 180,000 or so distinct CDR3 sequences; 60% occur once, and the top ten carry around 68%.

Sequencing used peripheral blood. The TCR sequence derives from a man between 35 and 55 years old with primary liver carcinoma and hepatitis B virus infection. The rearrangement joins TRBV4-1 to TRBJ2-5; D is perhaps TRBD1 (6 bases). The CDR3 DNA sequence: TGCGCCAGCAGCCAAGAAGGGGGTTTCGGGACCCAGTACTTC. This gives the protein CASSQEGGFGTQYF.